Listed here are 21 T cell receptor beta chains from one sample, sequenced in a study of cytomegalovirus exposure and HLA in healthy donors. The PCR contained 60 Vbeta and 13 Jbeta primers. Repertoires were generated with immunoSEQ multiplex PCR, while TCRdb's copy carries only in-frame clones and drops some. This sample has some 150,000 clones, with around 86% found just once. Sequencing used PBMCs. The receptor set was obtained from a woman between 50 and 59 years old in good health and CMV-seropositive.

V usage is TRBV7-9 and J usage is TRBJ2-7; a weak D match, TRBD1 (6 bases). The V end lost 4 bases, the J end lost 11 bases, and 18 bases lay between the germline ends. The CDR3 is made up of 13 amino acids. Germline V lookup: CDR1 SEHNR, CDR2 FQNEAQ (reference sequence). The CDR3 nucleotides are TGTGCCAGCAGCTCAATTGGACAGACCAGCAAGTACTTC. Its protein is CASSSIGQTSKYF.

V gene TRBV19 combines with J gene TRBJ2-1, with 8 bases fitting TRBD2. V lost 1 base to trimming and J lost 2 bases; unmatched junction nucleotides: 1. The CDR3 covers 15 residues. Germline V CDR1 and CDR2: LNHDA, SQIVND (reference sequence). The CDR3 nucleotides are TGTGCCAGTAGTATAGTAGCGGGGACCTACAATGAGCAGTTCTTC. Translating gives CASSIVAGTYNEQFF.

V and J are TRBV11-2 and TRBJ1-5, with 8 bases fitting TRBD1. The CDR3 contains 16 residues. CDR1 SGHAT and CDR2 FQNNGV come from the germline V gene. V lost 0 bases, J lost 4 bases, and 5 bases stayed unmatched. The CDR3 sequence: CASSLEETGENQPQHF. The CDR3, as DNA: TGTGCCAGCAGCTTAGAAGAGACAGGGGAAAATCAGCCCCAGCATTTT.

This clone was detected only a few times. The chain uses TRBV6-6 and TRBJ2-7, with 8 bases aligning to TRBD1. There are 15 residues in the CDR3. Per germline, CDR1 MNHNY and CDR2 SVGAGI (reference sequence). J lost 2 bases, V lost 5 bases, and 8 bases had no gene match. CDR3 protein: CASSPDRASTYEQYF. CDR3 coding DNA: TGTGCCAGCAGTCCGGACAGGGCTTCAACCTACGAGCAGTACTTC.

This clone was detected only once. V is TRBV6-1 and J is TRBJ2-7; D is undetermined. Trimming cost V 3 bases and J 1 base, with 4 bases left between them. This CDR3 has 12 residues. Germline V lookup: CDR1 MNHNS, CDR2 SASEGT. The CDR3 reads CASSDGSYEQYF. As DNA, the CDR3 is TGTGCCAGCAGTGACGGTTCCTACGAGCAGTACTTC.

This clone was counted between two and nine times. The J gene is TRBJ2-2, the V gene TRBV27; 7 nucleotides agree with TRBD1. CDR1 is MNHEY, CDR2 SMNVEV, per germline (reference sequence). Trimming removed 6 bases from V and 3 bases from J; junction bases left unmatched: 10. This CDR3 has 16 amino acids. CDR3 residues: CASSRGTRSDTGELFF. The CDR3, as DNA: TGTGCCAGCAGCAGGGGGACAAGAAGCGACACCGGGGAGCTGTTTTTT.

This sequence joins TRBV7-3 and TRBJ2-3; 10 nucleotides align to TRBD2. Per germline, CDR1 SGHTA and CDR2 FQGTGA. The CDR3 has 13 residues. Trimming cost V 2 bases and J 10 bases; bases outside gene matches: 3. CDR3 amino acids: CASSLQREGAQYF. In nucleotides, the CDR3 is TGTGCCAGCAGCTTACAGCGGGAGGGCGCGCAGTATTTT. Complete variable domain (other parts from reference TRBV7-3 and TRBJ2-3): GAGVSQTPSNKVTEKGKYVELRCDPISGHTALYWYRQSLGQGPEFLIYFQGTGAADDSGLPNDRFFAVRPEGSVSTLKIQRTERGDSAVYLCASSLQREGAQYFGPGTRLTVL.

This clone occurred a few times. CDR3 protein: CASSLSAQGGDEQYF. CDR3 sequence (DNA): TGCGCCAGCAGCTTGTCCGCCCAGGGGGGCGACGAGCAGTACTTC. The chain uses TRBV5-1 and TRBJ2-7; possible D gene TRBD1, 7 bases. CDR3 length: 15 amino acids. V was clipped by 1 base and J by 5 bases, with 16 bases between them. Germline lookup yields CDR1 SGHRS and CDR2 YFSETQ.

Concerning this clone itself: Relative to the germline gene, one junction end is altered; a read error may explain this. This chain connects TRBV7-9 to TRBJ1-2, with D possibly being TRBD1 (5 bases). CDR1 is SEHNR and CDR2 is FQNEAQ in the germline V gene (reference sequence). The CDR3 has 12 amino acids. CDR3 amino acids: CSSSRAGYGYTF. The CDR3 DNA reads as TGTTCCAGCAGCAGGGCGGGCTATGGCTACACCTTC.

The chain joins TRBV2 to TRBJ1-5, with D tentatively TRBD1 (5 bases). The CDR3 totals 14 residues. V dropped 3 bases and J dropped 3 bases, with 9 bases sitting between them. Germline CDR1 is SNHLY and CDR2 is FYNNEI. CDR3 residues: CASSEARVNQPQHF. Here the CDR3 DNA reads TGTGCCAGCAGTGAGGCCAGGGTCAATCAGCCCCAGCATTTT.

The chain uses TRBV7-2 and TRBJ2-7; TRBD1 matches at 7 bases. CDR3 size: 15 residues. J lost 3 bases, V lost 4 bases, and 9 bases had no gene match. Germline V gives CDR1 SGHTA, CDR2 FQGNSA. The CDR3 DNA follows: TGTGCCAGCAGCTCCGGACAGGAGGCGTTCTACGAGCAGTACTTC. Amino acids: CASSSGQEAFYEQYF. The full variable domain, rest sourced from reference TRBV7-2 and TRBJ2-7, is GAGVSQSPSNKVTEKGKDVELRCDPISGHTALYWYRQSLGQGLEFLIYFQGNSAPDKSGLPSDRFSAERTGGSVSTLTIQRTQQEDSAVYLCASSSGQEAFYEQYFGPGTRLTVT.

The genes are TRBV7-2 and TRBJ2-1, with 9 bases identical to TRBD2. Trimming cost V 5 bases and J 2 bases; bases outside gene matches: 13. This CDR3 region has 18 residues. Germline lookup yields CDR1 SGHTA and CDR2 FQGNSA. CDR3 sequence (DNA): TGTGCCAGCAGCCCCATACCCCGCGGGGGGGCTACCTACAATGAGCAGTTCTTC. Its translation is CASSPIPRGGATYNEQFF.

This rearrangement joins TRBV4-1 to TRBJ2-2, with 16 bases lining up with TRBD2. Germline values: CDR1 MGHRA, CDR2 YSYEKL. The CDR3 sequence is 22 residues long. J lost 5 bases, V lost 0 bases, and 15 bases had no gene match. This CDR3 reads CASSQDHGTGTSGRAYTGELFF. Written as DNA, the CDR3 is TGCGCCAGCAGCCAAGATCACGGAACCGGGACTAGCGGGAGGGCCTATACCGGGGAGCTGTTTTTT.

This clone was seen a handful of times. The CDR3 nucleotides read TGTGCCAACAAACAGGGGGCGACCGGGGAGCTGTTTTTT. Protein product: CANKQGATGELFF. The chain joins TRBV13 to TRBJ2-2; 9 positions match TRBD1. The germline CDR1 and CDR2 sequences are PRHDT and FYEKMQ (reference sequence). Germline trimming cut 10 bases from V and 5 bases from J; bases unmatched to any gene: 5. This CDR3 contains 13 residues. The whole variable domain, remainder taken from reference TRBV13 and TRBJ2-2, is AAGVIQSPRHLIKEKRETATLKCYPIPRHDTVYWYQQGPGQDPQFLISFYEKMQSDKGSIPDRFSAQQFSDYHSELNMSSLELGDSALYFCANKQGATGELFFGEGSRLTVL.

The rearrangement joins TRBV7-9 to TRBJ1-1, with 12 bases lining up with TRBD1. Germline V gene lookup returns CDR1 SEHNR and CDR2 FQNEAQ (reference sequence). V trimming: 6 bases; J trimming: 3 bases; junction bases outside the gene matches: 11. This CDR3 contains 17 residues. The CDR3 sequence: CASSHLGDRGRYTEAFF. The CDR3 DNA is TGTGCCAGCAGTCACCTGGGGGACAGGGGGCGGTACACTGAAGCTTTCTTT. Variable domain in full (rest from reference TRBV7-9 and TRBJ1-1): DTGVSQNPRHKITKRGQNVTFRCDPISEHNRLYWYRQTLGQGPEFLTYFQNEAQLEKSRLLSDRFSAERPKGSFSTLEIQRTEQGDSAMYLCASSHLGDRGRYTEAFFGQGTRLTVV.

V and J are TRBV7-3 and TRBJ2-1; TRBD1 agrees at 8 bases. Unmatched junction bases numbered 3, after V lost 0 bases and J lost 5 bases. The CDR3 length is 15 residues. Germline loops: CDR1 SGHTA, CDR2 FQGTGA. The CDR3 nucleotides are TGTGCCAGCAGCTTAACAAGGACAGGGAACAATGAGCAGTTCTTC. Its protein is CASSLTRTGNNEQFF.

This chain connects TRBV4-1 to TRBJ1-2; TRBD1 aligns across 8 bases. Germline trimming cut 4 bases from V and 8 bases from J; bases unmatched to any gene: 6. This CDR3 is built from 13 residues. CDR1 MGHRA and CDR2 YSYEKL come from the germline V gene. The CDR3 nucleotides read TGCGCCAGCAGCCTGGACAGGGAAGAAGGCTACACCTTC. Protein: CASSLDREEGYTF.

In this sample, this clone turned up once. The CDR3 DNA is TGTGCCAGTAGGAAGACCTGGGACAGCCTTGAAGCTTTCTTT. Translated, it gives CASRKTWDSLEAFF. The rearrangement uses TRBV19 and TRBJ1-1, with 7 bases fitting TRBD1. J was trimmed by 7 bases and V by 6 bases; bases with no gene match: 11. This CDR3 spans 14 amino acids. Germline V gene data show CDR1 as LNHDA and CDR2 as SQIVND (reference sequence).

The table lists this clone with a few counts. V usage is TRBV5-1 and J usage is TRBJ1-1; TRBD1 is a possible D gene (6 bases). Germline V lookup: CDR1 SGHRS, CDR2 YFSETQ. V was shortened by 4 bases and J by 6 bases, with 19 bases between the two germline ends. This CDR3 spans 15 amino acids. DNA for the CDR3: TGCGCCAGCAGCCAGACAGGCCGATGGGACGCTGAAGCTTTCTTT. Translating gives CASSQTGRWDAEAFF.

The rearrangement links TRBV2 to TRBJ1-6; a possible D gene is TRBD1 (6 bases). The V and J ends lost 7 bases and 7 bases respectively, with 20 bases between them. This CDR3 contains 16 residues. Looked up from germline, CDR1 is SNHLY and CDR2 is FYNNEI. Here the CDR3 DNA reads TGTGCCAGCAAAGGACAAGGTGACAGGTTAAATTCACCCCTCCACTTT. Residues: CASKGQGDRLNSPLHF.

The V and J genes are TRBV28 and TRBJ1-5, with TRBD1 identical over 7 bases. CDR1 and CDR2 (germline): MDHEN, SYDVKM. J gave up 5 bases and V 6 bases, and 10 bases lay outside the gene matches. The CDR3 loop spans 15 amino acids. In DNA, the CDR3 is TGTGCCAGCAGCAGCCGACAGGGCGGAGATCAGCCCCAGCATTTT. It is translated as CASSSRQGGDQPQHF.